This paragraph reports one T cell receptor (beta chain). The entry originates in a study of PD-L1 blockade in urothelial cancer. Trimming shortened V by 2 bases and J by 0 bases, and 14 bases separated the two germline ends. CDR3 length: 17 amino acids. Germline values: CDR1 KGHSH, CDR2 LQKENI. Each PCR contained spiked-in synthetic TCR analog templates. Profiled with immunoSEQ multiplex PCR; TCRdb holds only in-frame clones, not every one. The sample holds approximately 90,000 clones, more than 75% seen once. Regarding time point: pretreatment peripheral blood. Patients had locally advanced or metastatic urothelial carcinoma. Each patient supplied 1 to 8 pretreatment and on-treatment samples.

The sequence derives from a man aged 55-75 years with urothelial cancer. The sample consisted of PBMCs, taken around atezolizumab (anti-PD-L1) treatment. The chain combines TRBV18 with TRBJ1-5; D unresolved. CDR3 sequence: CASSPMSAGNSNQPQHF. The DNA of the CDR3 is TGTGCCAGCTCACCAATGTCGGCAGGCAATAGCAATCAGCCCCAGCATTTT. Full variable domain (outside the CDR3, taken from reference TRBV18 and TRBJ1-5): NAGVMQNPRHLVRRRGQEARLRCSPMKGHSHVYWYRQLPEEGLKFMVYLQKENIIDESGMPKERFSAEFPKEGPSILRIQQVVRGDSAAYFCASSPMSAGNSNQPQHFGDGTRLSIL.